The TCR beta chain described here comes from a study of cytomegalovirus exposure and HLA in healthy donors. General study findings and limits: Some highly shared sequence variants likely arose as a pipeline artifact.

The PCR had 60 Vbeta and 13 Jbeta primers. TCRdb keeps only in-frame clones here, not all; method: immunoSEQ multiplex PCR. The table shows about 100,000 clones, with about three quarters occurring only once. This CDR3 is 18 amino acids long. The germline V gene has CDR1 MDHEN and CDR2 SYDVKM. V was pared by 2 bases and J by 5 bases, with 22 bases between. A note on this clone: Its antigen is not identified.

This receptor was obtained from a male donor in good health and CMV-seropositive. Material for sequencing was PBMCs. The chain couples TRBV28 to TRBJ1-5; the D gene is possibly TRBD1 (5 bases). The DNA of the CDR3 is TGTGCCAGCAGTTTAGCGGCAGGGCGTCGGATGTTCGATCAGCCCCAGCATTTT. It translates to CASSLAAGRRMFDQPQHF.